This T cell receptor beta chain was captured in a study of metastatic and nonmetastatic thyroid tumors. Study in general: The comparison covered peripheral blood and tumor or nodule tissue in malignant and benign thyroid patients.

General study points: TCR beta diversity was reportedly significantly higher in malignant thyroid tumors than benign nodules, in blood and tumor.

The germline V gene encodes CDR1 MNHEY and CDR2 SVGAGI. This CDR3 region has 15 residues. V lost 2 bases and J lost 0, with 10 bases in between. Not a single patient had been given any form of treatment at any point before undergoing thyroid surgery. Per the original methods: Clinicopathological groups of papillary thyroid cancer showed CDR3 differences that were used to build a distant-metastasis classifier. Via MiXCR, TCRdb re-called the PCR reads. TCRdb's processing, not the authors', yielded these V and J calls. The sample holds some 83,000 clones, around 12% seen once. This clone was counted ten times or more. Its antigen remains unidentified.

The sample consisted of tumor tissue. The sequence was obtained from a female donor with papillary thyroid cancer or a benign thyroid nodule (not recorded which). Some clones in this sample may be carry-over from other donors' samples. The chain employs TRBV6-5 and TRBJ1-1, with a possible D match to TRBD1 (5 bases). The CDR3 loop reads CASSYPTDMNTEAFF. The CDR3 DNA reads as TGTGCCAGCAGTTACCCGACAGACATGAACACTGAAGCTTTCTTT.